A selection of T cell receptor beta chains follows, all from one sample in a study of blood T cells in healthy people across ages. MiXCR was run by TCRdb on the 5' RACE reads, yielding one entry per CDR3 protein. The repertoire has more than 1.4 million distinct CDR3 sequences, 40% to 50% of them found once; the top ten carry around 8%. The sample comprised blood. Receptors originate from a woman under 30 in good health. Each CDR3 is given with its conserved first and last residue. A clone size is listed for some rows: how often the clone was seen (once, few, many), or a class if it is expanded.

clone_size	v_call	j_call	cdr3_aa
-	TRBV29-1	TRBJ1-2	CSVRDRVDCGYTF
-	TRBV6-5	TRBJ2-3	CASSPGLAHSTDTQYF
-	TRBV5-5	TRBJ1-1	CASSSSFEAFF
few	TRBV7-9	TRBJ2-1	CASSSPSGTSGYNEQFF
-	TRBV12-3/TRBV12-4	TRBJ2-1	CASSPTQREGLFF
-	TRBV7-2	TRBJ2-3	CASSLGSGGQKGSQYF
-	TRBV12-5	TRBJ2-3	CASGLVAGGSDTQYF
-	TRBV6-5	TRBJ1-1	CASSGKGWYTEAFF
-	TRBV12-3/TRBV12-4	TRBJ2-3	CASSLAGITTDTQYF
few	TRBV2	TRBJ2-1	CASSEELPEQFF
once	TRBV20-1	TRBJ2-1	CSVSSGGGYNEQFF
-	TRBV5-1	TRBJ2-7	CASSQPEGQGTYEQYF
-	TRBV10-3	TRBJ2-2	CAISDIRDTGELFF
-	TRBV6-5	TRBJ2-2	CASSDDGTGELFF
few	TRBV6-1	TRBJ1-2	CASSDGQGRSYGYTF
-	TRBV2	TRBJ2-7	CASSVGASLTYEQYF
-	TRBV12-3/TRBV12-4	TRBJ2-7	CASTLGPVDYEQYF
-	TRBV27	TRBJ2-1	CASRSAGVPQETQFF
-	TRBV3-1	TRBJ2-3	CASSQEGPPRTGAQYF
-	TRBV3-1	TRBJ1-5	CASSQEEQHQPQHF
-	TRBV18	TRBJ1-6	CASSPSDSPLHF
once	TRBV25-1	-	CASSELAGGTYNEQYF
-	TRBV12-5	TRBJ1-2	CASGFWVTGGTTNYGYTF
few	TRBV4-1	TRBJ2-7	CASSQESGSRDEQYF
-	TRBV20-1	TRBJ2-1	CSALPGTSADNEQFF
-	TRBV7-2	TRBJ2-7	CASVPRSHVYEQYF
few	TRBV6-2/TRBV6-3	TRBJ2-5	CASREGTSVRQETQYF
-	TRBV4-1	TRBJ2-1	CATGASGSYNEQFF
-	TRBV25-1	TRBJ1-2	CASTQGQGGNGYTF
-	TRBV6-1	TRBJ1-6	CASSVQYSYNSPLHF
-	TRBV6-5	TRBJ1-1	CAAGTEAFF
few	TRBV28	TRBJ2-5	CASSLGSSGGGEQYF
-	TRBV12-3/TRBV12-4	TRBJ2-1	CASSSANSRNNEQFF
few	TRBV6-5	TRBJ2-7	CASSTGQVYSYEQYF
few	TRBV11-2	TRBJ2-7	CASSSTGPFDPYEQYF
few	TRBV7-9	TRBJ1-1	CASSPGQAYQNTEAFF
-	TRBV20-1	TRBJ2-7	CSAAPGTGYPYEQYF
few	TRBV6-6	TRBJ2-7	CASSFIGGSAYEQYF
-	TRBV29-1	TRBJ2-7	CSVMGGESYEQYF
-	TRBV11-2	TRBJ2-1	CASSLEGGLSGRGGEQFF
few	TRBV7-2	TRBJ1-2	CASGRQGAAGYTF
-	TRBV10-3	TRBJ2-1	CAISESGGGPYNEQFF
-	TRBV20-1	TRBJ1-5	CSARVRQGGNQPQHF
few	TRBV10-3	TRBJ2-7	CAISDPKQRGSTYEQYF
-	TRBV19	TRBJ2-1	CASSIVRAEQFF
once	TRBV23-1	TRBJ1-2	CASSQISWYGYTF
-	TRBV20-1	TRBJ2-1	CSVHDGGQAYNEQFF
-	TRBV12-3/TRBV12-4	TRBJ1-2	CASSLGDRGGYGYTF
-	TRBV6-1	TRBJ2-3	CASSERGIGSGRAGDTQYF
-	TRBV25-1	TRBJ2-1	CASSEYSGTYNEQFF
-	TRBV28	TRBJ1-1	CASSFPRQRGRIEYTEAFF